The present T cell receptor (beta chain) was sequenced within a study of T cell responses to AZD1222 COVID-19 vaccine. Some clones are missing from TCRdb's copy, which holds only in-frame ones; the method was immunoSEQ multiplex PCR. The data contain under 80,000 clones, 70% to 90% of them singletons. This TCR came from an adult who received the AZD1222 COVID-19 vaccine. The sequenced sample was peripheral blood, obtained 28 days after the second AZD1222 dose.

CDR3: CASSVALAENIQYF. The CDR3 nucleotides are TGTGCCAGCAGCGTAGCCCTAGCGGAAAACATTCAGTACTTC. The genes are TRBV9 and TRBJ2-4; TRBD2 matches 7 bases. The ends lost 0 bases at V and 5 bases at J; junction bases unmatched: 2. CDR3 length: 14 residues. Germline V gene lookup returns CDR1 SGDLS and CDR2 YYNGEE.